This section outlines one T cell receptor (beta chain) sequence together with its context. Antigen unknown. Time point described: newly diagnosed GD, antithyroid drugs for less than 3 months. The TCR library was made from RNA that had been extracted from PBMCs in TRIzol. Trimming stripped 5 bases from V and 3 bases from J, with 14 bases between. CDR3 length: 13 amino acids. The V gene's germline CDR1 is SQVTM and CDR2 ANQGSEA. These data are taken from a study of regulatory T cells in long-lasting Graves disease. At the level of the study: Patients with new Graves' disease had used antithyroid drugs below 3 months.

Overall study results and limits: Whereas about a thousand public clonotypes were shared by new patients, persistent patients shared more, at approximately 2,700.

CDR3 regions were amplified by Arm-PCR using iRepertoire HTBI primers to build TCR beta libraries. TCRdb processed the multiplex PCR reads anew with MiXCR; each CDR3 protein has one entry. The sample holds around 500,000 distinct CDR3 sequences, about 14% seen once. These data were also reused for a study on T cells in Graves' hyperthyroidism and ophthalmopathy. As that report states: Subjects aged 18 to 65 presented with newly diagnosed hyperthyroidism of less than 2 months' duration. Most thyroid clonotypes expanded above 0.001 were also detected in blood.

The chain employs TRBV29-1 and TRBJ2-7; maybe TRBD1 (5 bases). The clonotype was recovered from a young man with Graves disease. Sample: peripheral blood mononuclear cells (PBMCs), taken at new diagnosis, from a patient treated with antithyroid drugs. The CDR3 DNA reads TGCAGCGTTATTAAGGGGTGGAGCTACGAGCAGTACTTC. Translated, it gives CSVIKGWSYEQYF.